The rows below give T cell receptor beta chains drawn from one sample of a study of blood T cell repertoires in COVID-19. Produced via immunoSEQ multiplex PCR; TCRdb's table is partial and in-frame only. The data show tens of thousands of clones, around 92% seen once. The specimen was peripheral blood. Receptors were obtained from a woman aged 45-65 years in a cohort sampled during active COVID-19. The CDR3 runs from the conserved cysteine through the conserved F or W. The D gene is left open where the match is weak. Clone size is given for some rows only: seen once, a few or many times, or a class if the clone is expanded.

v_call	d_call	j_call	clone_size	cdr3_aa	cdr3_nt
TRBV21-1	.	TRBJ2-7	.	CASSTLRDQTGGTPYEQYF	TGTGCCAGCAGCACACTGAGGGATCAAACAGGGGGAACCCCCTACGAGCAGTACTTC
TRBV7-2	.	TRBJ2-7	.	CASSSPGQRRQYF	TGTGCCAGCAGCTCCCCGGGACAACGGAGGCAGTACTTC
TRBV9	TRBD1	TRBJ1-1	.	CASSVEQGGEAFF	TGTGCCAGCAGCGTAGAGCAGGGGGGTGAAGCTTTCTTT
TRBV12-3/TRBV12-4	.	TRBJ2-3	once	CASSGPTDTQYF	TGTGCGTCGAGCGGTCCCACAGATACGCAGTATTTT
TRBV6-5	.	TRBJ1-1	.	CASSSTGTEAFF	TGTGCCAGCAGTTCCACAGGGACTGAAGCTTTCTTT
TRBV6-5	.	TRBJ1-3	once	CASIRRLGNTIYF	TGTGCCAGCATACGGCGGCTTGGAAACACCATATATTTT
TRBV9	TRBD2	TRBJ2-3	.	CASSVGAGGTLRTDTQYF	TGTGCCAGCAGCGTAGGAGCGGGGGGAACCTTACGTACAGATACGCAGTATTTT
TRBV19	.	TRBJ1-1	once	CATQRTEGTEAFF	TGTGCCACTCAAAGGACAGAGGGAACTGAAGCTTTCTTT
TRBV7-8	TRBD2	TRBJ2-3	.	CASSLLAGGKGDTQYF	TGTGCCAGCAGCCTTCTAGCGGGAGGGAAGGGAGATACGCAGTATTTT
TRBV7-6	TRBD1	TRBJ2-3	.	CASSQSGTGWTDTQYF	TGTGCCAGCAGCCAGTCCGGGACAGGGTGGACAGATACGCAGTATTTT
TRBV28	TRBD1	TRBJ2-7	.	CASRMTGGGSYEQYF	TGTGCCAGCAGGATGACAGGGGGTGGCTCCTACGAGCAGTACTTC
TRBV9	.	TRBJ2-1	.	CASSVRGGYPYNEQFF	TGTGCCAGCAGTGTAAGGGGGGGGTACCCCTACAATGAGCAGTTCTTC
TRBV10-3	TRBD2	TRBJ2-1	few	CAIGEPGLDTEQFF	TGTGCCATCGGGGAACCGGGACTAGATACTGAGCAGTTCTTC
TRBV2	TRBD1	TRBJ2-6	.	CASHRGWANVLTF	TGTGCCAGCCACAGGGGTTGGGCCAACGTCCTGACTTTC
TRBV18	TRBD1	TRBJ2-2	.	CASSPLTGHGKRTGELFF	TGTGCCAGCTCACCTTTGACAGGGCATGGGAAGCGTACCGGGGAGCTGTTTTTT
TRBV11-2	TRBD1	TRBJ2-2	.	CASSLGQGYTGELFF	TGTGCCAGCAGCTTAGGACAGGGTTATACCGGGGAGCTGTTTTTT